This is a list of T cell receptor beta chains from one sample in a study of T cells after yellow fever vaccination. In TCRdb, the 5' RACE reads were re-called with MiXCR into one record per CDR3 protein. The data hold tens of thousands of distinct CDR3 sequences, with about 7% observed a single time. The sequencing used CD8+ T cells sorted from PBMCs, collected 15 days after the yellow fever booster vaccination. The receptors here all came from a man aged 25-40 years who received the YFV17D yellow fever vaccine. Both conserved end residues are part of each CDR3. A D gene is named only where the DNA matches it firmly. The size field is filled for only some rows; it gives once, few, many or a size class.

D: TRBD2; size: NA; V: TRBV5-4; J: TRBJ2-7; DNA: TGTGCCAGCAGCTTATTCCCCGGGACTAGTGGCTACGAGCAGTACTTC; CDR3: CASSLFPGTSGYEQYF
D: TRBD1; size: few; V: TRBV30; J: TRBJ2-7; DNA: TGTGCCTGGAGCCCTACAGGGGCCGAGCAGTACTTC; CDR3: CAWSPTGAEQYF
D: NA; size: many; V: TRBV5-1; J: TRBJ2-7; DNA: TGCGCCAGCAGCTTGACGCGAGACGAGCAGTACTTC; CDR3: CASSLTRDEQYF
D: NA; size: many; V: TRBV9; J: TRBJ2-3; DNA: TGTGCCAGCAGCGCCCCGAGGCCGGGGCTAGCTGCCTACAACTCAGATACGCAGTATTTT; CDR3: CASSAPRPGLAAYNSDTQYF
D: TRBD1; size: many; V: TRBV29-1; J: TRBJ2-3; DNA: TGCAGCGTTGGAGGGACAGGGCTACGAGATACGCAGTATTTT; CDR3: CSVGGTGLRDTQYF
D: TRBD2; size: NA; V: TRBV27; J: TRBJ2-5; DNA: TGTGCCAGCAGTTGGGCTAGCGGGACCCAAGAGACCCAGTACTTC; CDR3: CASSWASGTQETQYF
D: NA; size: many; V: TRBV12-3/TRBV12-4; J: TRBJ1-1; DNA: TGTGCCAGCAGTTTGGGGACCAACACTGAAGCTTTCTTT; CDR3: CASSLGTNTEAFF
D: TRBD1; size: many; V: TRBV7-9; J: TRBJ2-5; DNA: TGTGCCAGCAGCCCCCGACAGGGAGCGGAGACCCAGTACTTC; CDR3: CASSPRQGAETQYF
D: NA; size: many; V: TRBV7-2; J: TRBJ1-6; DNA: TGTGCCAGCAGTCCCGACGGTCTTTCACCCCTCCACTTT; CDR3: CASSPDGLSPLHF
D: NA; size: NA; V: TRBV6-6; J: TRBJ2-1; DNA: TGTGCCACGACAGGAACCTACAATGAGCAGTTCTTC; CDR3: CATTGTYNEQFF
D: TRBD1; size: many; V: TRBV6-5; J: TRBJ2-7; DNA: TGTGCCAGCAGTTATGGACAGGCCTCCTACGAGCAGTACTTC; CDR3: CASSYGQASYEQYF
D: NA; size: many; V: TRBV6-2/TRBV6-3; J: TRBJ2-7; DNA: TGTGCCAGCAGTCACTCCAGGGTGATCAGCGAGCAGTACTTC; CDR3: CASSHSRVISEQYF
D: NA; size: medium-sized; V: TRBV5-1; J: TRBJ2-7; DNA: TGCGCCAGCAGCGATGACGCCTACGAGCAGTACTTC; CDR3: CASSDDAYEQYF
D: NA; size: many; V: TRBV28; J: TRBJ2-7; DNA: TGTGCCAGCAGCCCCGATCACTCCTACGAGCAGTACTTC; CDR3: CASSPDHSYEQYF
D: NA; size: many; V: TRBV20-1; J: TRBJ2-2; DNA: TGCAGTGCTGAGACAGGCTTCACCGGGGAGCTGTTTTTT; CDR3: CSAETGFTGELFF
D: NA; size: NA; V: TRBV4-2; J: TRBJ1-2; DNA: TGTGCCAGCAGCGCGTGGGGGTCTGGCCAGGATGAAACCAATACTAACTATGGCTACACCTTC; CDR3: CASSAWGSGQDETNTNYGYTF
D: NA; size: many; V: TRBV29-1; J: TRBJ2-4; DNA: TGCAGCGTTGAAGGAGAAAGGGTAAACATTCAGTACTTC; CDR3: CSVEGERVNIQYF
D: NA; size: many; V: TRBV4-3; J: TRBJ2-7; DNA: TGCGCCAGCAGCCAGTTACAGGGTCCGGGGGAAGAGCAGTACTTC; CDR3: CASSQLQGPGEEQYF
D: NA; size: many; V: TRBV6-5; J: TRBJ2-1; DNA: TGTGCCAGCAGCATGACAGCAAATGAGCAGTTCTTC; CDR3: CASSMTANEQFF
D: TRBD2; size: many; V: TRBV5-1; J: TRBJ2-7; DNA: TGCGCCAGCAGCCCGCCGTGGGGCGGGAGGTACGAGCAGTACTTC; CDR3: CASSPPWGGRYEQYF
D: NA; size: many; V: TRBV11-2; J: TRBJ2-1; DNA: TGTGCCAGCAGCTTAGGGGGGGCGGAACAGTTCTTC; CDR3: CASSLGGAEQFF
D: NA; size: few; V: TRBV30; J: TRBJ2-4; DNA: TGTGCCTGGAGTGGGGGGCTAGCCAAAAACATTCAGTACTTC; CDR3: CAWSGGLAKNIQYF
D: NA; size: many; V: TRBV7-2; J: TRBJ2-3; DNA: TGTGCCAGCAGCCCCCCGGAGGATACGCAGTATTTT; CDR3: CASSPPEDTQYF
D: TRBD2; size: many; V: TRBV20-1; J: TRBJ2-3; DNA: TGCAGTGCTAGTTCTAGCGGGGACACAGATACGCAGTATTTT; CDR3: CSASSSGDTDTQYF
D: NA; size: many; V: TRBV30; J: TRBJ2-7; DNA: TGTGCCTGGAGCTTGGTACGGACCACCTACGAGCAGTACTTC; CDR3: CAWSLVRTTYEQYF
D: TRBD2; size: many; V: TRBV18; J: TRBJ2-7; DNA: TGTGCCAGCTCACCACCCGCGGGAGTGGTCTACGAGCAGTACTTC; CDR3: CASSPPAGVVYEQYF
D: TRBD2; size: few; V: TRBV5-4; J: TRBJ2-1; DNA: TGTGCCAGCAGCTTGCGGGGGGGCCATGAGCAGTTCTTC; CDR3: CASSLRGGHEQFF
D: NA; size: many; V: TRBV6-5; J: TRBJ2-2; DNA: TGTGCCAGCAGTTACAGGCGGACCGGGGAGCTGTTTTTT; CDR3: CASSYRRTGELFF
D: TRBD2; size: NA; V: TRBV5-1; J: TRBJ2-1; DNA: TGCGCCAGCACCCACGTAGCGGGAGGGTTCAATGAGCAGTTCTTC; CDR3: CASTHVAGGFNEQFF
D: NA; size: many; V: TRBV6-1; J: TRBJ1-2; DNA: TGTGCCAGCAGTGCCTTCCGGGCAAATCCCTACACCTTC; CDR3: CASSAFRANPYTF
D: NA; size: many; V: TRBV27; J: TRBJ2-7; DNA: TGTGCCAGCAGTTCCCCGACAGAATCGGCCGAGCAGTACTTC; CDR3: CASSSPTESAEQYF
D: TRBD1; size: many; V: TRBV5-1; J: TRBJ2-7; DNA: TGCGCCAGCAGCTTGGGGACAGGAACCTACGAGCAGTACTTC; CDR3: CASSLGTGTYEQYF
D: TRBD2; size: many; V: TRBV11-2; J: TRBJ2-3; DNA: TGTGCCAGCAGTATAAATTGGCTAGCGGCCCTGGCAGATACGCAGTATTTT; CDR3: CASSINWLAALADTQYF
D: TRBD1; size: NA; V: TRBV19; J: TRBJ1-5; DNA: TGTGCCAGTGATACGGGACAGCCATTTTATAGCAATCAGCCCCAGCATTTT; CDR3: CASDTGQPFYSNQPQHF
D: TRBD2; size: many; V: TRBV20-1; J: TRBJ2-3; DNA: TGCAGTGCTGCTAAAGCGGGAGAAGTTTGGACAGATACGCAGTATTTT; CDR3: CSAAKAGEVWTDTQYF
D: NA; size: many; V: TRBV29-1; J: TRBJ1-1; DNA: TGCAGCGTTAATACAGGGTCTGAAGCTTTCTTT; CDR3: CSVNTGSEAFF
D: TRBD1; size: few; V: TRBV5-5; J: TRBJ1-4; DNA: TGTGCCAGCAGCTTAGGACAGGGGACTAATGAAAAACTGTTTTTT; CDR3: CASSLGQGTNEKLFF
D: NA; size: many; V: TRBV29-1; J: TRBJ2-3; DNA: TGCAGCGTCGGTACAGGGATAAGCACAGATACGCAGTATTTT; CDR3: CSVGTGISTDTQYF
D: TRBD2; size: many; V: TRBV7-9; J: TRBJ2-1; DNA: TGTGCCAGCAGTTCTACTAGCGGCCCGTACTCCTACAATGAGCAGTTCTTC; CDR3: CASSSTSGPYSYNEQFF
D: TRBD2; size: many; V: TRBV4-1; J: TRBJ2-3; DNA: TGCGCCAGCAGCCAAGATTATGTGACTAGCGCGACTAGCACAGATACGCAGTATTTT; CDR3: CASSQDYVTSATSTDTQYF
D: NA; size: many; V: TRBV29-1; J: TRBJ2-2; DNA: TGCAGCGCCACCCTTGAATTCGGCACCGGGGAGCTGTTTTTT; CDR3: CSATLEFGTGELFF
D: NA; size: many; V: TRBV29-1; J: TRBJ2-5; DNA: TGCAGCGTTGTTTTGTCGGGCAGGGGAAGCACCGGACAAGAGACCCAGTACTTC; CDR3: CSVVLSGRGSTGQETQYF